Shown below are 4 T cell receptor beta chains from a single sample sequenced in a study of blood T cell repertoires in COVID-19. TCRdb keeps only in-frame clones here, not all; method: immunoSEQ multiplex PCR. The sample has under 200,000 clones, more than 65% seen once. Material for sequencing was peripheral blood. These receptors originate from a human donor with acute or convalescent COVID-19. The donor label of this sample is uncertain.

This clone was detected a few times. The chain couples TRBV3-1 (or the pseudogene TRBV3-2) to TRBJ1-1; D gene ambiguous. Looked up from germline, CDR1 is LGHDT and CDR2 is YNNKEL (reference sequence). Trimming left V 0 bases short and J 8 bases short, with 19 bases between. CDR3 length equals 16 residues. CDR3 sequence: CASSQESGQYIFEAFF. The CDR3 DNA reads TGTGCCAGCAGCCAAGAATCTGGGCAGTATATCTTCGAAGCTTTCTTT.

The chain carries TRBV28 and TRBJ2-7; 10 bases map to TRBD2. The CDR3 extends over 14 amino acids. Per germline, CDR1 MDHEN and CDR2 SYDVKM. V shed 9 bases and J 5 bases; nucleotides not matched to a gene: 10. CDR3: CASLPGLAPHEQYF. The CDR3 DNA reads as TGTGCCAGTCTACCGGGACTAGCGCCCCACGAGCAGTACTTC.

V and J are TRBV7-3 and TRBJ2-2, with a weak D call TRBD1 (6 bases). V was trimmed by 2 bases and J by 2 bases, leaving 12 bases between them. The CDR3 is 16 amino acids. The germline gives CDR1 SGHTA, CDR2 FQGTGA. The CDR3 here is CASSLRQVLNTGELFF. As DNA, the CDR3 is TGTGCCAGCAGCTTACGACAGGTCCTTAACACCGGGGAGCTGTTTTTT.

The chain joins TRBV28 to TRBJ1-2; D unclear. Germline V gene data show CDR1 as MDHEN and CDR2 as SYDVKM. V lost 5 bases to trimming and J lost 5 bases, with 12 bases between them. The CDR3 contains 13 residues. This CDR3 reads CASSLPGSYGYTF. The DNA for the CDR3 is TGTGCCAGCAGTCTACCGGGATCGTATGGCTACACCTTC.